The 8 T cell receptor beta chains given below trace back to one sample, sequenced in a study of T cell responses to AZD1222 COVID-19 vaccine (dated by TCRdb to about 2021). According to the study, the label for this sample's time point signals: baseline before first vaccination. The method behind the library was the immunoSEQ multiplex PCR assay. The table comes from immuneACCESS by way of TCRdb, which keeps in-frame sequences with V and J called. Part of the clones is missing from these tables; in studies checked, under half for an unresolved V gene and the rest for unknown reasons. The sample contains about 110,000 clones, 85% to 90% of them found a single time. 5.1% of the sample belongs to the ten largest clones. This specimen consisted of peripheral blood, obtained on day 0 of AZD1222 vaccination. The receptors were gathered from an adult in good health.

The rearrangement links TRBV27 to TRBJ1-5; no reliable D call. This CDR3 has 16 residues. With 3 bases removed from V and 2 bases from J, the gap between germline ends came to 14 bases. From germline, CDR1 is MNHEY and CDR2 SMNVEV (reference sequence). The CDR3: CASSLTPGDGNQPQHF. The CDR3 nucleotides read TGTGCCAGCAGTTTGACCCCTGGAGACGGCAATCAGCCCCAGCATTTT.

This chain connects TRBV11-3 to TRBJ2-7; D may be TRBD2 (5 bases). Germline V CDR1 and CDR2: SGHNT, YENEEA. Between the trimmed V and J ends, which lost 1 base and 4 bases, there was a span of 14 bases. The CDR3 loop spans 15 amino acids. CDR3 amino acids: CASSLVYGKVYEQYF. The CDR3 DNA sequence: TGTGCCAGCAGCTTAGTTTACGGGAAGGTTTACGAGCAGTACTTC.

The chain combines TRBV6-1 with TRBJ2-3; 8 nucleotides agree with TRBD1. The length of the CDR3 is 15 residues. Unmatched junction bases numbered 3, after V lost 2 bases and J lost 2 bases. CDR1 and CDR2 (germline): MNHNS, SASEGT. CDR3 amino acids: CASSEQTGDTDTQYF. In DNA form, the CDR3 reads TGTGCCAGCAGTGAACAGACAGGGGACACAGATACGCAGTATTTT.

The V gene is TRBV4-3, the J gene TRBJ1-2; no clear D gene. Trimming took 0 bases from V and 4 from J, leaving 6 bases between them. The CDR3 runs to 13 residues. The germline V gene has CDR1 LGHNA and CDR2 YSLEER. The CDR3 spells CASSQDGGYGYTF. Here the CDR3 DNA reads TGCGCCAGCAGCCAAGATGGCGGCTATGGCTACACCTTC.

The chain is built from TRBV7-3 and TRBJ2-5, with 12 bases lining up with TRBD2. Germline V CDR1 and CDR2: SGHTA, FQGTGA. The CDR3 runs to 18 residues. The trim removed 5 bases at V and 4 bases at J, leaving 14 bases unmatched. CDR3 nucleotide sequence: TGTGCCAGCAGCCCATTTAGGCTAGCGGGAGGGGGAACAGAGACCCAGTACTTC. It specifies CASSPFRLAGGGTETQYF.

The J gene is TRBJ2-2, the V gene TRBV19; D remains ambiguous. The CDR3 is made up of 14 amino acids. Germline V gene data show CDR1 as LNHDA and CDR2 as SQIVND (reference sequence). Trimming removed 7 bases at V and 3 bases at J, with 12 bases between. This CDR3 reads CASMTRRDTGELFF. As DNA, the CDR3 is TGTGCCAGTATGACCCGTCGGGACACCGGGGAGCTGTTTTTT. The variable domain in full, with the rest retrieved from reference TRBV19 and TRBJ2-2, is DGGITQSPKYLFRKEGQNVTLSCEQNLNHDAMYWYRQDPGQGLRLIYYSQIVNDFQKGDIAEGYSVSREKKESFPLTVTSAQKNPTAFYLCASMTRRDTGELFFGEGSRLTVL.

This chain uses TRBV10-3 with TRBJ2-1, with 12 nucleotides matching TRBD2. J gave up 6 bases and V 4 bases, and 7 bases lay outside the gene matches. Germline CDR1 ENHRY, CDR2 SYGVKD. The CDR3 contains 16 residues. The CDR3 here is CAISAGTSGPGNEQFF. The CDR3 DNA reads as TGTGCCATCAGTGCCGGGACTAGCGGGCCAGGCAATGAGCAGTTCTTC.

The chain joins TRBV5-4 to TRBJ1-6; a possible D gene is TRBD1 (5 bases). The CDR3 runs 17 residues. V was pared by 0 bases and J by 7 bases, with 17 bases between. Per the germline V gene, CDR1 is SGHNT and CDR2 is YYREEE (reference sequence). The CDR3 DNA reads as TGTGCCAGCAGCTTGGGAGGTAGGGGACCGACGAATTCACCCCTCCACTTT. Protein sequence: CASSLGGRGPTNSPLHF.